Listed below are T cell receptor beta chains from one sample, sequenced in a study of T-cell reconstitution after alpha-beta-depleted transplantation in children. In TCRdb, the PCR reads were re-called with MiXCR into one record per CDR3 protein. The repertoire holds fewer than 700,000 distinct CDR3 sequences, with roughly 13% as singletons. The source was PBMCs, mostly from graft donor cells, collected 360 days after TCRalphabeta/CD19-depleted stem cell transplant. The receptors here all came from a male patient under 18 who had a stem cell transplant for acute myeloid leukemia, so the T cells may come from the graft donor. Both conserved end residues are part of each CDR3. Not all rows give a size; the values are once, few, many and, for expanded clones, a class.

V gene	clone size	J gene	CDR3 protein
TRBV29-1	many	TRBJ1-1	CSVPRRDTNTEAFF
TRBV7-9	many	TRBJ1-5	CASSLSGTHQPQHF
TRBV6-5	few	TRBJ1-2	CASSYVGGQARMAF
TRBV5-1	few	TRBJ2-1	CASSLLGQGASNEQFF
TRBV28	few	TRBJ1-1	CASSPLEFTGGTEAFF
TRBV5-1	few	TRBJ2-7	CATRFLDRAPYEQYF
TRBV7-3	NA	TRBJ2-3	CASSLTVLATDTQYF
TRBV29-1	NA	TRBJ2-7	CSVEGGPGQPSYEQYF
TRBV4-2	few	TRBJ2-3	CASSQDLAGNPSSTDTQYF
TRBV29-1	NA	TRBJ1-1	CSATPLKMNTEAFF
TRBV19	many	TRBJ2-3	CASRGTGRTDTQYF
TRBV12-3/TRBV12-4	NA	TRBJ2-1	CASSRTSNSYNEQFF
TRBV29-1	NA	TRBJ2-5	CSIRTGETQYF
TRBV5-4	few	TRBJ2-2	CASSLNRNTGELFF
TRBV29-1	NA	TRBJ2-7	CSVGWGAPAYEQYF
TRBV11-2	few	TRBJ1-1	CASSSGFWGRQMNTEAFF
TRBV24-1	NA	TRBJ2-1	CATSAMTGINEQFF
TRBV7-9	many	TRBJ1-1	CASSYALAEAFF
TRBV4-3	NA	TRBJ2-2	CASSQDLDGTSGKNTGELFF
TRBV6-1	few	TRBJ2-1	CASSTWTSGRAEFF
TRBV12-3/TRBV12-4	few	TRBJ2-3	CASTVLLSTDTQYF
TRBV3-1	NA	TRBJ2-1	CASSLPGLPISYNEQFF
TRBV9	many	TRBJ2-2	CASSAQNTGELFF
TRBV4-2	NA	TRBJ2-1	CASSQVEAGGVNEQFF
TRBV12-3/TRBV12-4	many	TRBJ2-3	CASSFLGGRGDTQYF
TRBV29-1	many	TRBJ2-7	CSVAVVDEQYF
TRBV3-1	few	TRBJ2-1	CASSQVLFDEQFF
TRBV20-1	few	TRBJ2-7	CSARSLSSGPGEQYF
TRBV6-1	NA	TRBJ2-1	CASSQQIAGGPLDEQFF
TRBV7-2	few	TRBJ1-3	CASSGTGVGPRNTIYF
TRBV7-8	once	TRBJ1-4	CASSLRDSHATNEKLFF
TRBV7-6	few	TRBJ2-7	CASSLERTRTFSYEQYF
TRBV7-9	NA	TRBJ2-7	CASSLNGGSRAYEQYF
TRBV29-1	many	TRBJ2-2	CSVVDPATPNTGELFF
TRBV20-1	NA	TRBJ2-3	CSAPRTGGLTDTQYF
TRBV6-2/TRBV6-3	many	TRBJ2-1	CASSTGPYNEQFF
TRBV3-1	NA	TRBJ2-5	CASSQDRAVRVSETQYF
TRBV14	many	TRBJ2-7	CASSQVGGRAIEQYF
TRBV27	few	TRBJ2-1	CASSPPPFTAGVIYNEQFF
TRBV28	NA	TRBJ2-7	CASSTRGQGAWEQYF
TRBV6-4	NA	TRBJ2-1	CASSEAGRSEQFF